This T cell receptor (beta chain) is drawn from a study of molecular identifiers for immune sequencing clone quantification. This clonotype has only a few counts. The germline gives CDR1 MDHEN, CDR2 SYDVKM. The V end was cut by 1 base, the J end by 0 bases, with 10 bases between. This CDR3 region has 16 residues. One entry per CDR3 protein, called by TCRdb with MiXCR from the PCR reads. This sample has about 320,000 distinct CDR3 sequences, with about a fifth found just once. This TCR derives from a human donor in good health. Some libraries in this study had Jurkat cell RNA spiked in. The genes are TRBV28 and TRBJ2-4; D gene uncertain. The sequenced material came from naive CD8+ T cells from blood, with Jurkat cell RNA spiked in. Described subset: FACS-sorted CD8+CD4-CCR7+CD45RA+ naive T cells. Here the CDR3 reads CASSLLDVGAKNIQYF. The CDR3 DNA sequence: TGTGCCAGCAGTTTATTAGATGTGGGAGCCAAAAACATTCAGTACTTC.